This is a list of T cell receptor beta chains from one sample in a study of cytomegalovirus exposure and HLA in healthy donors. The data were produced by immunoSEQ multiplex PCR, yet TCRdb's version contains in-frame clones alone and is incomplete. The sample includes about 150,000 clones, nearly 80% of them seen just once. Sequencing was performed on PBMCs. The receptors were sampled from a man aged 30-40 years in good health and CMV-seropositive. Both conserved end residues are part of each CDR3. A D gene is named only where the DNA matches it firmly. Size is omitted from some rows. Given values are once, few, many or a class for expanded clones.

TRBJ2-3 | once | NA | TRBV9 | CASSAWGADTQYF | TGTGCCAGCAGCGCCTGGGGGGCAGATACGCAGTATTTT
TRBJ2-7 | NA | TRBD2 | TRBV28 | CASSGGGSGRAPPLF | TGTGCCAGCAGTGGAGGAGGTAGCGGGAGGGCTCCGCCTTTATTC
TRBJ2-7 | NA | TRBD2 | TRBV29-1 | CSVVSGAGRGNEQYF | TGCAGCGTTGTAAGCGGGGCCGGGCGGGGAAACGAGCAGTACTTC
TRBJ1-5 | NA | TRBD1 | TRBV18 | CASSPTVLIGTGSNQPQHF | TGTGCCAGCTCACCGACCGTTCTGATTGGGACAGGGAGCAATCAGCCCCAGCATTTT
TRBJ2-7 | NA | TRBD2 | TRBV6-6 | CASSYSITSGAYEQYF | TGTGCCAGCAGTTACTCGATCACTAGCGGGGCCTACGAGCAGTACTTC
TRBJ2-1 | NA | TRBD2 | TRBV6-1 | CASQAGTSGNNEQFF | TGTGCCAGCCAAGCCGGGACTAGCGGAAACAATGAGCAGTTCTTC
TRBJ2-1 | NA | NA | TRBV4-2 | CASSTGPSREQFF | TGTGCCAGCAGCACAGGGCCCTCCAGGGAGCAGTTCTTC
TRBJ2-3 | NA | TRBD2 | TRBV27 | CASSFTAGGSSGQYF | TGTGCCAGCAGTTTCACAGCGGGAGGGTCCAGCGGGCAGTATTTT
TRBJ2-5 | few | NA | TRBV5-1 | CASSFLSGGPTETQYF | TGCGCCAGCAGCTTCCTTAGCGGAGGCCCTACAGAGACCCAGTACTTC
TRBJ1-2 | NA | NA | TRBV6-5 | CASSYSSRYGYTF | TGTGCCAGCAGTTACTCCTCTCGTTATGGCTACACCTTC
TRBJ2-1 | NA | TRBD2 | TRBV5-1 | CASSWGLADSYNEQFF | TGCGCCAGCAGCTGGGGACTAGCGGACTCTTACAATGAGCAGTTCTTC
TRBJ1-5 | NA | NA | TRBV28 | CASSLLDPGQPQHF | TGTGCCAGCAGTTTACTCGACCCGGGGCAGCCCCAGCATTTT
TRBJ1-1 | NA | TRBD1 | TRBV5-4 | CASNRNRGNTEAFF | TGTGCCAGCAATCGAAACAGGGGGAACACTGAAGCTTTCTTT
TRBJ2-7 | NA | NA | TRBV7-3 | CSSSLEHIGGAEQYF | TGTTCCAGCAGCCTCGAACACATAGGGGGGGCCGAGCAGTACTTC
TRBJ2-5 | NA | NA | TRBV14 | CASSQGANFQETQYF | TGTGCCAGCAGCCAAGGGGCTAACTTCCAAGAGACCCAGTACTTC
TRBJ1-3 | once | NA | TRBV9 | CASSVTGQGNTIYF | TGTGCCAGCAGCGTAACTGGGCAAGGAAACACCATATATTTT
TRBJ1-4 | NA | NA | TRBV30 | CAWSVQKDLFF | TGTGCCTGGAGTGTACAGAAGGATCTGTTTTTT
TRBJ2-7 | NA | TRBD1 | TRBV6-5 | CASSKNRGHPYEQYF | TGTGCCAGCAGTAAGAACAGGGGGCACCCGTACGAGCAGTACTTC
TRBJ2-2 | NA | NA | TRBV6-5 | CASSSMGADTGELFF | TGTGCCAGCAGTTCCATGGGGGCGGACACCGGGGAGCTGTTTTTT
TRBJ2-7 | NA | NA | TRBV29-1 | CSVEVSRSDEQYF | TGCAGCGTTGAAGTATCCAGGTCGGACGAGCAGTACTTC
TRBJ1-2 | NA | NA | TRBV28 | CASSSQATGDYGYTF | TGTGCCAGCAGTTCCCAGGCGACAGGAGACTATGGCTACACCTTC
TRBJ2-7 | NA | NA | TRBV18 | CASSQRLADYEQYF | TGTGCCAGCTCACAACGGCTAGCCGACTACGAGCAGTACTTC
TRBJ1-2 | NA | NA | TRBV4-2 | CASSQDRTDLSGYTF | TGTGCCAGCAGCCAAGATAGGACAGATCTATCTGGCTACACCTTC
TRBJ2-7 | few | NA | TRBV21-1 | CASSKVHRAGGSYEQYF | TGTGCCAGCAGCAAAGTTCATCGAGCGGGAGGGTCCTACGAGCAGTACTTC
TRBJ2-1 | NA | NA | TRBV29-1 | CSAPQESSYNEQFF | TGCAGCGCTCCACAGGAGAGCTCCTACAATGAGCAGTTCTTC
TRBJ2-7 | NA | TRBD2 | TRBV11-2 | CASSRLAGISYEQYF | TGTGCCAGCAGCAGACTAGCGGGGATCTCCTACGAGCAGTACTTC
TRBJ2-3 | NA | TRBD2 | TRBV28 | CASSFTASGITDTQYF | TGTGCCAGCAGTTTTACAGCTAGCGGGATCACAGATACGCAGTATTTT
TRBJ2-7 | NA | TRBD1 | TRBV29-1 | CSVRTGGPYEQYF | TGCAGCGTTAGGACAGGGGGCCCCTACGAGCAGTACTTC
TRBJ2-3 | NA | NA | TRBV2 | CASSYSTDTQYF | TGTGCCAGCAGTTACTCCACAGATACGCAGTATTTT
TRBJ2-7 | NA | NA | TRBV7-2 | CASSRNGGSYEQYF | TGTGCCAGCAGCCGAAACGGGGGCTCCTACGAGCAGTACTTC
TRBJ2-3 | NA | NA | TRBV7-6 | CASSLGRVLTDTQYF | TGTGCCAGCAGCTTAGGTCGGGTGCTAACGGATACGCAGTATTTT
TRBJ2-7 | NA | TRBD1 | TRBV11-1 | CASSLDRGWYEQYF | TGTGCCAGCAGCTTGGACAGGGGATGGTACGAGCAGTACTTC
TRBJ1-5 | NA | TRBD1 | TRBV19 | CASSIRDRDNQPQHF | TGTGCCAGTAGTATCCGGGACAGGGACAATCAGCCCCAGCATTTT
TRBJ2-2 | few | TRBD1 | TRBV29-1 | CSVKTGGRYTGELFF | TGCAGCGTTAAAACAGGGGGCAGATATACCGGGGAGCTGTTTTTT
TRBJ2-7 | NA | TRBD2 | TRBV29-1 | CSVRLAGVSYEQYF | TGCAGCGTGAGACTAGCGGGAGTCTCGTACGAGCAGTACTTC
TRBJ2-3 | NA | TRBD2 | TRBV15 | CATSRVLAGATDTQYF | TGTGCCACCAGCAGAGTCCTAGCGGGAGCCACAGATACGCAGTATTTT
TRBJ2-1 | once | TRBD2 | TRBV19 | CASRRLAGSNEQFF | TGTGCCAGTAGGAGACTAGCGGGGTCGAATGAGCAGTTCTTC
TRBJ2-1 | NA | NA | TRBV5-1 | CASSFRLGGYNEQFF | TGCGCCAGCAGCTTCCGGTTGGGAGGTTACAATGAGCAGTTCTTC
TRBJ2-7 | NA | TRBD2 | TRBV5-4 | CASSLMASGPPYEQYF | TGTGCCAGCAGCTTGATGGCTAGCGGGCCCCCCTACGAGCAGTACTTC
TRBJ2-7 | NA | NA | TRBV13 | CASSLRTPYEQYF | TGTGCCAGCAGCTTAAGAACCCCCTACGAGCAGTACTTC
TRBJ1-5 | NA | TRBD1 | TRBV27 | CASSNAGGGNQPQHF | TGTGCCAGCAGTAACGCAGGGGGCGGCAATCAGCCCCAGCATTTT
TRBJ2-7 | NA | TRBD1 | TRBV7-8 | CASSSQRDRPYDEQYF | TGTGCCAGCAGCTCCCAAAGGGACAGGCCTTATGACGAGCAGTACTTC
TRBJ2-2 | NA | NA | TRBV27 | CASSPTGAGSGELFF | TGTGCCAGCAGTCCCACGGGAGCAGGTTCCGGGGAGCTGTTTTTT
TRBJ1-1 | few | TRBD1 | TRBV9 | CASSVTGINTEAFF | TGTGCCAGCAGCGTGACAGGGATCAACACTGAAGCTTTCTTT
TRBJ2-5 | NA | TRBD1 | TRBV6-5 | CASRSGTVTSQYF | TGTGCCAGCAGGTCCGGGACAGTGACATCCCAGTACTTC
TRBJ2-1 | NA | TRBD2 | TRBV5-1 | CASSLRPSGYNEQFF | TGCGCCAGCAGCTTGAGGCCTAGCGGATACAATGAGCAGTTCTTC
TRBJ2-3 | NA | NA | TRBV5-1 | CASSLGGTPTDTQYF | TGCGCCAGCAGCTTGGGGGGGACTCCCACAGATACGCAGTATTTT
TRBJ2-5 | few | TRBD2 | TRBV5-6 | CASSPELAGGGETQYF | TGTGCCAGCAGCCCAGAACTAGCGGGGGGTGGAGAGACCCAGTACTTC
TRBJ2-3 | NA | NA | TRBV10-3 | CAISERDYYLGDTQYF | TGTGCCATCAGTGAGCGAGACTATTACCTCGGGGATACGCAGTATTTT
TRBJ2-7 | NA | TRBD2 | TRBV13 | CASSLLAGGPRPLHEQYF | TGTGCCAGCAGCCTACTAGCGGGAGGGCCTCGTCCACTCCACGAGCAGTACTTC
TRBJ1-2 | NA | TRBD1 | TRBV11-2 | CASSSPGQGPHGYTF | TGTGCCAGCAGCTCGCCGGGACAGGGACCTCATGGCTACACCTTC
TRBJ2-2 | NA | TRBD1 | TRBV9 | CASSVGGQVSGTGELFF | TGTGCCAGCAGCGTGGGGGGACAGGTCTCGGGCACCGGGGAGCTGTTTTTT